Listed here is a single T cell receptor beta chain. This entry belongs to a study of beta chain features in type 1 diabetes. As every portion of the isolated RNA was reverse transcribed, the sequencing read expressed TCRB transcripts. Clones were read by immunoSEQ multiplex PCR, and TCRdb kept only the in-frame ones, dropping some. The data hold around 500,000 clones, with 11% observed a single time. V shed 5 bases, J shed 7 bases, and the junction held 4 bases outside the gene matches. Germline CDR1 and CDR2: SGHVS and FNYEAQ. The CDR3 totals 13 residues. Donors underwent one heparinised blood draw, 90 to 150 mL on average.

This clonotype was obtained from a young woman in good health. The genes are TRBV7-6 and TRBJ1-4; TRBD1 matches at 7 bases. The specimen sequenced was naive CD4+ T cells from blood. The CDR3 DNA is TGTGCCAGCAGCGCACGACAGGGTGAAAAACTGTTTTTT. As protein: CASSARQGEKLFF.